This entry describes one T cell receptor (beta chain). Which antigen it targets is not known. Per-nucleotide qualities are absent, and no much larger clonotype sits a single base away. From its cysteine to its phenylalanine, the CDR3 spans 14 amino acids. Only CDR3 DNA remains: 42 bases, in frame from the first base. Trimming takes 4 bases from V and 2 bases from J, and the germline ends sit 11 bases apart. The germline V gene sets CDR1 to SGHTA and CDR2 to FQGNSA. The immunoSEQ Assay, a bias-controlled multiplex PCR, was used to amplify TCRbeta CDR3 regions from genomic DNA. Regarding the original processing steps: The number of nucleated cells in each sample was estimated by amplification of reference gene primers within the assay. To quantify the absolute abundance of each unique TCRbeta CDR3 rearrangement, sequence reads were collapsed and filtered. For each sample, productive Simpson clonality was calculated as the square root of Simpson's diversity index across productive rearrangements. TCRdb took over this immuneACCESS table, retaining in-frame rearrangements with V and J assigned. Such tables are incomplete; in checked studies, under half of the missing clones stem from an unresolved V gene, and the remainder is unexplained. V, J and clone size are taken as reported in that table, and D and trimming were inferred from the DNA itself. In this sample the table shows tens of thousands of clones, roughly 90% of which occur a single time. Of the sample, approximately 2.9% falls within the top ten clones.

Whole blood was collected in K2EDTA tubes by collaborating institutions according to the institutions' own protocols. Collaborator samples were shipped for TCRbeta analysis as frozen whole blood, isolated PBMCs, or DNA extracted from either sample type. The data are from a study of blood T cell repertoires in COVID-19 (dated by TCRdb to between 2020 and 2021). Looking at the study overall: Samples covering the acute and convalescent phases of COVID-19 were provided by collaborators in the United States, Italy and Spain. The material from the prospective study consisted of cDNA or gDNA derived from T cells, B-cell-depleted T cells, or PBMCs. Subjects who had been exposed to COVID-19, were actively infected with it, or had recovered from it provided the deeply sampled blood TCRbeta repertoires that made up the dataset. The repertoires were made available in a free public database intended to serve as a resource for research on the immune response to SARS-CoV-2. The samples were drawn from two sources: the first 160 participants of the ongoing ImmuneRACE study, and 1,200 or so subjects contributed by 6 global collaborators. The sample metadata nearly always contained a de-identified subject ID, COVID-19 status, age in years and sex. HLA class I and class II types, where available, came from metadata supplied by the sample provider rather than from assay-based typing.

Study-level results and caveats: The quantity of clinical and demographic metadata differed by source and by participant and was supplied without curation.

The sequenced sample consisted of peripheral blood. The sequence links TRBV7-2 to TRBJ1-1; a tentative D match to TRBD1 spans 5 bases. This receptor was taken from a man aged 45-60 years with active COVID-19. This receptor has the CDR3 CASSSGLINTEAFF. Read as DNA, the sequence is TGTGCCAGCAGCTCGGGACTGATCAACACTGAAGCTTTCTTT. With all but the CDR3 taken from the reference TRBV7-2 and TRBJ1-1 genes, the full variable domain is: GAGVSQSPSNKVTEKGKDVELRCDPISGHTALYWYRQSLGQGLEFLIYFQGNSAPDKSGLPSDRFSAERTGGSVSTLTIQRTQQEDSAVYLCASSSGLINTEAFFGQGTRLTVV.